This T cell receptor beta chain emerged from a study of Ad26.COV2.S vaccination and SARS-CoV-2 variants. Study information: Enrollment placed the donor in the COV1001 Ad26.COV2.S trial arm. Intramuscularly, Ad26.COV2.S was given either once or twice, 56 days apart. Whole-study results and caveats: Using TCR breadth and depth analyses may have led to underestimated total T cell responses.

As for treatment: around 19 received Ad26.COV2.S at low or high dose, single or two shots; 5 received placebo; per-sample allocation not given. It was on day 63 after the first vaccine or placebo injection that samples were taken. Expressing Wuhan-strain SARS-CoV-2 spike, an Ad26 vector served as the vaccine. This table comes from immunoSEQ multiplex PCR, and its TCRdb copy is limited to in-frame clones, with some not included. The repertoire includes hundreds of thousands of clones, approximately 86% of them detected once, and over 8.5% sits in the top ten. On this clone itself: The target antigen is unknown.

V lost 3 bases and J lost 3; bases outside the gene matches: 4. Germline CDR1 and CDR2: SGHAT and FQNNGV. CDR3 length: 15 residues. The chain combines TRBV11-2 with TRBJ2-7; 11 positions match TRBD2. The input for sequencing was peripheral blood, taken in a trial of Ad26.COV2.S vaccine versus placebo. The TCR sequence derives from a person between 18 and 65 years old who received the Ad26.COV2.S COVID-19 vaccine or a placebo. CDR3: CASSFSGRGGYEQYF. CDR3 nucleotides: TGTGCCAGCAGCTTTAGCGGGAGGGGGGGCTACGAGCAGTACTTC.